The 10 T cell receptor beta chains listed next were all sequenced from one sample in a study of CD8+ T cells in alopecia areata. cDNA reverse transcribed from extracted RNA served as the sequencing template. Method: immunoSEQ multiplex PCR; TCRdb's copy keeps in-frame clones and lacks some. The sample holds more than 200,000 clones, roughly 64% seen once. The sample's treatment: oral pan-JAK inhibitor, 5-10 mg twice daily. The specimen was CD4+ T cells sorted from blood, collected at week 4, from a patient treated with tofacitinib. These TCRs come from a human donor with alopecia areata.

The genes are TRBV27 and TRBJ1-6, with D maybe TRBD1 (6 bases). The germline V gene encodes CDR1 MNHEY and CDR2 SMNVEV (reference sequence). The V gene lost 3 bases and the J gene lost 7 bases, with 10 bases spanning the gap. The CDR3 spans 14 residues. The CDR3 DNA follows: TGTGCCAGCAGTTTGCAGGGGCAGAATTCACCCCTCCACTTT. This sequence encodes CASSLQGQNSPLHF.

The chain uses TRBV6-5 and TRBJ2-2, with D maybe TRBD1 (5 bases). Germline loops: CDR1 MNHEY, CDR2 SVGAGI. V was cut by 6 bases and J by 8 bases, with 10 bases left in between. The CDR3 extends over 12 amino acids. The chain's CDR3 is CASRTAGGELFF. The CDR3 DNA follows: TGTGCCAGCAGGACAGCCGGTGGGGAGCTGTTTTTT.

The chain combines TRBV29-1 with TRBJ1-2; D not certain. Germline V gives CDR1 SQVTM, CDR2 ANQGSEA. The CDR3 sequence is 12 residues long. Trimming left V 5 bases short and J 2 bases short, with 9 bases between. The CDR3 sequence: CSVPGFNYGYTF. The CDR3 DNA reads TGCAGCGTTCCCGGGTTCAACTATGGCTACACCTTC. The whole variable domain, filled in from reference TRBV29-1 and TRBJ1-2, reads SAVISQKPSRDICQRGTSLTIQCQVDSQVTMMFWYRQQPGQSLTLIATANQGSEATYESGFVIDKFPISRPNLTFSTLTVSNMSPEDSSIYLCSVPGFNYGYTFGSGTRLTVV.

The genes are TRBV6-5 and TRBJ1-1; no reliable D call. The CDR3 totals 13 residues. V was shortened by 7 bases and J by 2 bases, with 11 bases between the two germline ends. Germline-derived CDR1 and CDR2 are MNHEY and SVGAGI. This CDR3 reads CASTKGLNTEAFF. CDR3 nucleotides: TGTGCCAGCACAAAGGGATTAAACACTGAAGCTTTCTTT.

CDR3 in amino acids: CASTLFAGNQPQHF. The CDR3 DNA follows: TGTGCCAGCACCCTTTTCGCAGGGAATCAGCCCCAGCATTTT. V usage is TRBV6-5 and J usage is TRBJ1-5; maybe TRBD1 (5 bases). Germline V lookup: CDR1 MNHEY, CDR2 SVGAGI. Trimming took off 7 bases at V and 4 bases at J, with 14 bases between the two ends. The CDR3 is made up of 14 amino acids.

The V gene is TRBV30, the J gene TRBJ1-1; D ambiguous. Looked up from germline, CDR1 is GTSNPN and CDR2 is SVGIG (reference sequence). With 0 bases removed from V and 10 bases from J, the gap between germline ends came to 9 bases. CDR3 size: 11 residues. CDR3 coding DNA: TGTGCCTGGAGTGTACGGACCGGAGCTTTCTTT. As protein: CAWSVRTGAFF.

This clone was observed a handful of times. The chain links TRBV7-2 to TRBJ1-3; D call uncertain. The germline gives CDR1 SGHTA, CDR2 FQGNSA. The CDR3 loop spans 12 amino acids. V was trimmed by 5 bases and J by 4 bases, leaving 6 bases between them. Here the CDR3 reads CASSLDGNTIYF. The CDR3 bases are TGTGCCAGCAGCCTCGACGGAAACACCATATATTTT. The full variable domain, its missing parts supplied by reference TRBV7-2 and TRBJ1-3, is GAGVSQSPSNKVTEKGKDVELRCDPISGHTALYWYRQSLGQGLEFLIYFQGNSAPDKSGLPSDRFSAERTGGSVSTLTIQRTQQEDSAVYLCASSLDGNTIYFGEGSWLTVV.

This clone was picked up a small number of times. V is TRBV29-1 and J is TRBJ2-3; D is perhaps TRBD1 or TRBD2 (5 bases each). V gave up 6 bases and J gave up 3 bases, with 13 bases separating them. The CDR3 is 13 residues long. Germline-derived CDR1 and CDR2 are SQVTM and ANQGSEA. The CDR3 protein is CSVRGLKTDTQYF. The DNA for the CDR3 is TGCAGCGTCCGGGGCCTCAAGACAGATACGCAGTATTTT.

The V and J genes are TRBV10-3 and TRBJ1-2; D not resolved. Germline V gene sequence: CDR1 ENHRY, CDR2 SYGVKD. V was shortened by 3 bases and J by 8 bases, with 13 bases between the two germline ends. The CDR3 consists of 13 residues. CDR3 protein: CAISEATSWGYTF. The CDR3 DNA reads as TGTGCCATCAGTGAAGCAACTTCTTGGGGCTACACCTTC.

The gene calls are TRBV15 and TRBJ1-6, with unresolved D. V was pared by 1 base and J by 8 bases, with 9 bases between. This CDR3 is built from 14 residues. From germline, CDR1 is LNHNV and CDR2 YYDKDF (reference sequence). As DNA, the CDR3 is TGTGCCACCAGCAGAGTCATGACGGATTCACCCCTCCACTTT. Its protein is CATSRVMTDSPLHF.